A single sample gave rise to the 8 T cell receptor beta chains below, sequenced in a study of Ad26.COV2.S vaccination and SARS-CoV-2 variants. Assay used: immunoSEQ multiplex PCR; TCRdb lists only in-frame clones, some missing. The table records around 94,000 clones, about 78% of them present only once. Sequences were derived from peripheral blood, sampled after recovery from COVID-19. The origin of the receptors is a human donor who had recovered from COVID-19.

The chain has TRBV3-1 (or the pseudogene TRBV3-2) and TRBJ2-7; 12 bases fit TRBD2. CDR3 size: 16 residues. Germline values: CDR1 LGHDT, CDR2 YNNKEL (reference sequence). Trimming took 2 bases from V and 6 from J; bases not matched to a gene: 8. CDR3: CASSQHRTSGKSEQYF. DNA for the CDR3: TGTGCCAGCAGCCAACATCGGACTAGCGGGAAGAGCGAGCAGTACTTC.

The chain recombines TRBV19 with TRBJ2-3; weak D call: TRBD2 (6 bases). Germline lookup yields CDR1 LNHDA and CDR2 SQIVND (reference sequence). The CDR3 is made up of 15 amino acids. The V end lost 7 bases, the J end lost 0 bases, and 14 bases lay between the germline ends. This CDR3 reads CASKGTGRSTDTQYF. The CDR3, as DNA: TGTGCCAGTAAGGGTACGGGGAGGAGCACAGATACGCAGTATTTT.

V gene TRBV19 combines with J gene TRBJ1-5; D not certain. V gave up 3 bases and J gave up 8 bases, with 17 bases separating them. The V gene's germline CDR1 is LNHDA and CDR2 SQIVND (reference sequence). This CDR3 has 15 amino acids. The CDR3 DNA follows: TGTGCCAGTAGTATTCAATGGGGATCCGGCAAGCCCCAGCATTTT. It is translated as CASSIQWGSGKPQHF.

This chain uses TRBV5-6 with TRBJ2-1, with 8 bases identical to TRBD1. In germline, CDR1 is SGHDT, CDR2 YYEEEE. The CDR3 sequence is 15 residues long. Trimming cost V 3 bases and J 9 bases; bases outside gene matches: 11. This CDR3 is CASSYGTGPYAEQFF. Written as DNA, the CDR3 is TGTGCCAGCAGCTATGGGACAGGACCCTATGCTGAGCAGTTCTTC.

The genes are TRBV6-5 and TRBJ2-7; D remains ambiguous. The CDR3 spans 12 residues. Trimming stripped 7 bases from V and 2 bases from J, with 9 bases between. Germline CDR1 is MNHEY and CDR2 is SVGAGI. The DNA for the CDR3 is TGTGCCAGCAAAATTTATACCTACGAGCAGTACTTC. Protein product: CASKIYTYEQYF.

This chain links TRBV6-2 or TRBV6-3 with TRBJ1-1; D is uncertain. Germline CDR1 MNHEY, CDR2 SVGEGT. The CDR3 is 14 residues long. V dropped 0 bases and J dropped 7 bases, with 12 bases sitting between them. This CDR3 is CASSYSALGLEAFF. As DNA, the CDR3 is TGTGCCAGCAGTTACTCGGCCCTAGGACTTGAAGCTTTCTTT.

V and J are TRBV19 and TRBJ2-1, with 8 bases matching TRBD2. The V gene end was trimmed by 8 bases and the J gene end by 10 bases; junction bases not matched to a gene: 16. Germline V CDR1 and CDR2: LNHDA, SQIVND (reference sequence). The CDR3 has 15 amino acids. The CDR3 reads CASSIGTSRTEEQFF. The CDR3 coding sequence is TGTGCCAGTTCAATAGGGACTAGTCGAACGGAGGAGCAGTTCTTC.

The chain employs TRBV10-3 and TRBJ2-5; D unclear. This CDR3 spans 15 amino acids. Germline V gene lookup returns CDR1 ENHRY and CDR2 SYGVKD. The V and J ends lost 3 bases and 2 bases respectively, with 13 bases between them. The CDR3 DNA is TGTGCCATCAGTGAAGATGGGCAGTCACAAGAGACCCAGTACTTC. Amino acid sequence: CAISEDGQSQETQYF.